This TCR beta chain was profiled in a study of blood T cell repertoires in COVID-19. About the research overall: PBMCs, B-cell-depleted T cells, or T cells provided the cDNA or gDNA that made up the material.

TCRdb's table, derived via immunoSEQ multiplex PCR, lists solely in-frame clones and lacks some. Here the sample spans more than 250,000 clones, 83% being singletons. J was trimmed by 4 bases and V by 2 bases; bases with no gene match: 12. The CDR3 contains 17 residues. Per the germline V gene, CDR1 is ENHRY and CDR2 is SYGVKD. This receptor was obtained from a woman aged 50 to 60 with acute or convalescent COVID-19. Source material: peripheral blood. The V and J genes are TRBV10-3 and TRBJ1-2; 8 bases align to TRBD1. The CDR3 DNA follows: TGTGCCATCAGTGAGGGAGACAGGGGAAAAGGGAGCTATGGCTACACCTTC. Residues: CAISEGDRGKGSYGYTF.